The 19 T cell receptor beta chains below were found in one sample sequenced in a study of blood T cell repertoires in COVID-19. Clones were sequenced by immunoSEQ multiplex PCR, and TCRdb holds only the in-frame ones, with some missing. The repertoire consists of about 220,000 clones, with 80% to 85% occurring once and the leading ten covering 4.5% to 5.5%. Sample: peripheral blood. These receptors came from a woman in her seventies with COVID-19, enrolled during active disease.

V usage is TRBV10-3 and J usage is TRBJ2-1; D is possibly TRBD2 (5 bases). The CDR3 consists of 14 residues. The V end lost 1 base, the J end lost 5 bases, and 9 bases lay between the germline ends. CDR1 is ENHRY and CDR2 is SYGVKD in the germline V gene. In DNA, the CDR3 is TGTGCCATCAGTGAGTTCGGGGAAGACAATGAGCAGTTCTTC. The encoded protein is CAISEFGEDNEQFF.

The chain couples TRBV4-1 to TRBJ2-2; 11 bases are a match to TRBD1. The CDR3 runs 16 residues. Looked up from germline, CDR1 is MGHRA and CDR2 is YSYEKL. V was pared by 0 bases and J by 4 bases, with 1 base of the junction left unmatched. The CDR3 nucleotides are TGCGCCAGCAGCCAAGAGGACAGGGGGCTCACCGGGGAGCTGTTTTTT. This codes for CASSQEDRGLTGELFF.

The chain is built from TRBV3-1 (or the pseudogene TRBV3-2) and TRBJ2-3, with D possibly TRBD2 on 5 matching bases. CDR3 size: 15 residues. Trimming stripped 1 base from V and 5 bases from J, with 13 bases between. The germline V gene has CDR1 LGHDT and CDR2 YNNKEL (reference sequence). The CDR3 reads CASSQASGIGDTQYF. The CDR3, as DNA: TGTGCCAGCAGCCAAGCTTCGGGGATAGGAGATACGCAGTATTTT.

The V call is TRBV19, the J call TRBJ1-5; 9 bases are shared with TRBD1. The CDR3 covers 15 residues. V lost 7 bases and J lost 5; bases outside the gene matches: 9. Germline CDR1 and CDR2: LNHDA and SQIVND (reference sequence). The CDR3 protein is CASKLGQGADQPQHF. The CDR3 DNA reads as TGTGCCAGTAAGTTGGGACAGGGCGCGGATCAGCCCCAGCATTTT.

As DNA, the CDR3 is TGTGCCAGCAGCGATAGCGGGGGTGGCGCGTACGAGCAGTACTTC. Protein sequence: CASSDSGGGAYEQYF. V and J are TRBV6-2 or TRBV6-3 and TRBJ2-7; 9 nucleotides line up with TRBD2. CDR3 length: 15 amino acids. V was clipped by 6 bases and J by 4 bases; unmatched bases: 10. The V gene's germline CDR1 is MNHEY and CDR2 SVGEGT.

The chain is built from TRBV28 and TRBJ1-2; a possible D gene is TRBD1 (5 bases). V lost 5 bases, J lost 4 bases, and 17 bases lay in between. The CDR3 covers 15 residues. Germline V gives CDR1 MDHEN, CDR2 SYDVKM. CDR3 in amino acids: CASSKPGLGGYGYTF. Written as DNA, the CDR3 is TGTGCCAGCAGTAAGCCGGGACTTGGGGGCTATGGCTACACCTTC.

This sequence joins TRBV30 and TRBJ1-2, with 8 bases lining up with TRBD1. Trimming took 7 bases from V and 5 from J; bases not matched to a gene: 15. Germline loops: CDR1 GTSNPN, CDR2 SVGIG (reference sequence). CDR3 length: 15 residues. CDR3: CASHNPQGAHYGYTF. The CDR3 bases are TGTGCCTCCCACAACCCTCAGGGGGCGCATTATGGCTACACCTTC.

The rearrangement uses TRBV7-9 and TRBJ2-1, with 7 positions matching TRBD2. V gave up 2 bases and J gave up 8 bases; unmatched junction bases: 12. Germline V gives CDR1 SEHNR, CDR2 FQNEAQ (reference sequence). The CDR3 has 16 amino acids. The CDR3 region is CASSLWDGRSHHEQFF. The CDR3 region has the DNA TGTGCCAGCAGCTTATGGGACGGGAGGTCCCACCATGAGCAGTTCTTC.

The V call is TRBV20-1, the J call TRBJ2-6; D perhaps matches TRBD2 (5 bases). There are 17 residues in the CDR3. Between the trimmed V and J ends, which lost 3 bases and 0 bases, there was a span of 15 bases. CDR1 is DFQATT, CDR2 SNEGSKA, per germline (reference sequence). The CDR3 coding sequence is TGCAGTGCTAGTCGCCAAGCGGCGTCCTCTGGGGCCAACGTCCTGACTTTC. Residues: CSASRQAASSGANVLTF.

This rearrangement joins TRBV5-4 to TRBJ2-2; TRBD2 matches 12 bases. Germline V lookup: CDR1 SGHNT, CDR2 YYREEE (reference sequence). The CDR3 sequence is 18 residues long. J lost 4 bases, V lost 4 bases, and 11 bases had no gene match. CDR3 DNA sequence: TGTGCCAGCAGCAGATCTAGCGGGAGGGCCCGGGGCACCGGGGAGCTGTTTTTT. It encodes CASSRSSGRARGTGELFF.

The chain is built from TRBV29-1 and TRBJ2-6, with a possible D match to TRBD1 (5 bases). The germline V gene encodes CDR1 SQVTM and CDR2 ANQGSEA. CDR3 length equals 19 residues. The V and J ends lost 3 bases and 2 bases respectively, with 23 bases between them. The chain's CDR3 is CSVEAPHPRKGPGANVLTF. CDR3 in DNA: TGCAGCGTTGAGGCCCCCCATCCAAGGAAGGGGCCTGGGGCCAACGTCCTGACTTTC.

The DNA of the CDR3 is TGTGCCAGCAGCATTGGTCAGACACCCGTCCCCTACGAGCAGTACTTC. It codes for CASSIGQTPVPYEQYF. V usage is TRBV6-7 and J usage is TRBJ2-7; D unclear. TRBV6-7 is annotated as an ORF whose role is uncertain. The length of the CDR3 is 16 residues. V gave up 6 bases and J gave up 2 bases, with 20 bases separating them.

The rearrangement links TRBV28 to TRBJ1-5, with 8 bases fitting TRBD1. The CDR3 covers 14 residues. CDR1 is MDHEN, CDR2 SYDVKM, per germline. Unmatched junction bases numbered 8, after V lost 8 bases and J lost 5 bases. CDR3 DNA sequence: TGTGCCAGCGGACGACAGGGGAGAGATCAGCCCCAGCATTTT. Translating gives CASGRQGRDQPQHF.

The chain employs TRBV27 and TRBJ1-1; D possibly corresponds to TRBD1 (5 bases). Germline CDR1 and CDR2: MNHEY and SMNVEV (reference sequence). The CDR3 runs to 14 residues. Trimming cost V 3 bases and J 1 base, with 9 bases left between them. In DNA form, the CDR3 reads TGTGCCAGCAGTTTTGGACATAAGAACACTGAAGCTTTCTTT. As protein: CASSFGHKNTEAFF.

The chain couples TRBV2 to TRBJ1-5; tentative D call: TRBD1 (6 bases). Trimming took off 4 bases at V and 7 bases at J, with 20 bases between the two ends. The germline gives CDR1 SNHLY, CDR2 FYNNEI. This CDR3 has 16 amino acids. CDR3 amino acids: CASSADSPDLGQPQHF. CDR3 bases: TGTGCCAGCAGTGCGGACAGCCCAGATTTGGGCCAGCCCCAGCATTTT.

The rearrangement joins TRBV5-6 to TRBJ1-4; D gene uncertain. The germline V gene encodes CDR1 SGHDT and CDR2 YYEEEE. V was clipped by 0 bases and J by 3 bases, with 15 bases between them. CDR3 length: 17 residues. CDR3 protein: CASSLDRGFGANEKLFF. CDR3 nucleotide sequence: TGTGCCAGCAGCTTGGACCGCGGATTCGGGGCTAATGAAAAACTGTTTTTT.

The CDR3 reads CASSWGGPGTDTQYF. In DNA, the CDR3 is TGCGCCAGCAGCTGGGGGGGGCCTGGCACAGATACGCAGTATTTT. V gene TRBV5-1 combines with J gene TRBJ2-3; tentative D call: TRBD2 (7 bases). The V gene lost 3 bases and the J gene lost 1 base, with 12 bases spanning the gap. Germline CDR1 is SGHRS and CDR2 is YFSETQ. The CDR3 runs to 15 residues.

This chain's CDR3 is CASSTTGGQANEKLFF. The CDR3 region has the DNA TGTGCCAGTAGTACGACAGGGGGCCAGGCTAATGAAAAACTGTTTTTT. The gene calls are TRBV19 and TRBJ1-4; 10 nucleotides match TRBD1. The junction had 5 bases not matched to a gene; V was cut back by 4 bases and J by 3 bases. There are 16 residues in the CDR3. CDR1 and CDR2 (germline): LNHDA, SQIVND (reference sequence).

The chain combines TRBV24-1 with TRBJ2-3; 9 positions agree with TRBD1. The trim removed 5 bases at V and 5 bases at J, leaving 10 bases unmatched. Germline CDR1 reads KGHDR; CDR2 reads SFDVKD. This CDR3 is built from 16 residues. The CDR3 here is CATSGYGTGSGDTQYF. The CDR3 bases are TGTGCCACCAGTGGCTACGGGACAGGGAGCGGAGATACGCAGTATTTT.